These 6 T cell receptor beta chains were all obtained from the same sample, sequenced in a study of CD8 T cells in ankylosing spondylitis. In TCRdb, the 5' RACE reads were re-called with MiXCR into one record per CDR3 protein. The table records 100,000 to 150,000 distinct CDR3 sequences, 7% to 10% of them present only once. The sequenced sample consisted of blood, either unsorted or a sorted T cell fraction (not recorded which). The receptors were gathered from a male donor with ankylosing spondylitis or in good health (not recorded which).

The table lists this clonotype with a few counts. The chain recombines TRBV3-1 with TRBJ1-2; no clear D gene. The CDR3 is 12 residues long. Trimming stripped 2 bases from V and 4 bases from J, with 5 bases between. CDR1 is LGHDT, CDR2 YNNKEL, per germline (reference sequence). The CDR3 spells CASSQSGYGYTF. CDR3 nucleotide sequence: TGTGCCAGCAGCCAATCCGGCTATGGCTACACCTTC.

This clonotype was found many times. The rearrangement uses TRBV20-1 and TRBJ2-1; 13 nucleotides match TRBD2. Germline-derived CDR1 and CDR2 are DFQATT and SNEGSKA (reference sequence). The CDR3 totals 15 residues. Germline trimming cut 4 bases from V and 7 bases from J; bases unmatched to any gene: 7. CDR3 sequence: CSAKRLAGGVNEQFF. In nucleotides, the CDR3 is TGCAGTGCTAAAAGACTAGCGGGAGGAGTGAATGAGCAGTTCTTC.

CDR3 in DNA: TGTGCCAGCAGCTTGGAGACAGGGTCTCCATCCTACGAGCAGTACTTC. Translation gives CASSLETGSPSYEQYF. The chain recombines TRBV5-5 with TRBJ2-7; 7 bases are shared with TRBD1. The CDR3 length is 16 residues. The junction had 7 bases not matched to a gene; V was cut back by 0 bases and J by 1 base. Germline-derived CDR1 and CDR2 are SGHKS and YYEKEE (reference sequence). The entire variable domain, with the rest obtained from reference TRBV5-5 and TRBJ2-7, is as follows: DAGVTQSPTHLIKTRGQQVTLRCSPISGHKSVSWYQQVLGQGPQFIFQYYEKEERGRGNFPDRFSARQFPNYSSELNVNALLLGDSALYLCASSLETGSPSYEQYFGPGTRLTVT.

The chain couples TRBV2 to TRBJ1-2; 7 bases are a match to TRBD1. The length of the CDR3 is 13 residues. Per the germline V gene, CDR1 is SNHLY and CDR2 is FYNNEI. After removal of 10 bases from V and 3 bases from J, the junction contained 8 bases not matched to a gene. CDR3 nucleotides: TGTGCCAACCGACGGGACAGCGACTATGGCTACACCTTC. This encodes CANRRDSDYGYTF.

At least ten counts were recorded for this clonotype. This sequence joins TRBV20-1 and TRBJ2-3; TRBD2 aligns across 8 bases. This CDR3 has 16 amino acids. Trimming took 0 bases from V and 0 from J; bases not matched to a gene: 5. Germline CDR1 is DFQATT and CDR2 is SNEGSKA (reference sequence). In DNA, the CDR3 is TGCAGTGCTAGAGATAGGGCTAGCGGGAGCACAGATACGCAGTATTTT. Its protein product is CSARDRASGSTDTQYF.

The chain joins TRBV10-3 to TRBJ2-7, with TRBD1 as a possible D gene (6 bases). The CDR3 is 16 residues long. Trimming left V 0 bases short and J 2 bases short, with 14 bases between. Germline V gene sequence: CDR1 ENHRY, CDR2 SYGVKD. CDR3 protein: CAISESGRGNTYEQYF. CDR3 coding DNA: TGTGCCATCAGTGAGTCTGGCAGGGGTAATACCTACGAGCAGTACTTC.